One sample yielded the 20 T cell receptor beta chains listed below, sequenced in a study of T cell repertoires in cytomegalovirus infection (dated by TCRdb to between 2018 and 2021). Sequenced using an Illumina HiSeq 1500. Using fastp trimming at Q25 and MiXCR clonotype assembly, TCRdb reanalyzed the public sequencing data and kept in-frame beta chains. Under each unique CDR3 protein, matching rows form one entry showing the most common genes and DNA. For this sample there are about 830,000 distinct CDR3 sequences; approximately 30% appear just once. Under 15% of the sample is in the top ten clones. The treatment or condition tag for this specimen amounts to: in vitro stimulation with specific CMV peptide epitopes to enrich CMV-specific T cells. No antigen is known for these receptors. The sample consisted of cultured CD8+ T cells from PBMCs, taken from culture after CMV antigen stimulation. These TCRs come from a human donor in good health (CMV status not recorded). Some clones in this sample may be carry-over from other donors' samples.

This clonotype has a count of ten or more. The chain is built from TRBV7-2 and TRBJ1-6; D is possibly TRBD1 (6 bases). CDR1 and CDR2 (germline): SGHTA, FQGNSA. Trimming shortened V by 5 bases and J by 9 bases, and 14 bases separated the two germline ends. There are 14 residues in the CDR3. As DNA, the CDR3 is TGTGCCAGCAGCGTCCGGGACAAACTTTCACCCCTCCACTTT. This translates into CASSVRDKLSPLHF.

This clonotype has more than one count but fewer than ten. The chain links TRBV4-2 to TRBJ2-1; possible D gene TRBD2, 5 bases. The CDR3 totals 14 residues. Germline loops: CDR1 LGHNA, CDR2 YNFKEQ. Deletions cut 4 bases from V and 6 bases from J, with 13 bases between. The CDR3 is CASSPNPGFNEQFF. The CDR3 nucleotides are TGTGCCAGCAGCCCGAACCCGGGGTTCAATGAGCAGTTCTTC.

This clonotype showed up many times. The gene calls are TRBV6-1 and TRBJ1-2; TRBD1 is a possible D gene (6 bases). With 6 bases removed from V and 4 bases from J, the gap between germline ends came to 12 bases. CDR1 and CDR2 from the germline V gene are MNHNS and SASEGT. The CDR3 extends over 13 amino acids. The CDR3 coding sequence is TGTGCCAGCAGCGAGGGACAAGGCTATGGCTACACCTTC. Amino acid sequence: CASSEGQGYGYTF.

This clonotype came up a few times. This chain joins TRBV7-4 and TRBJ2-1; 10 bases are shared with TRBD2. Trimming at V came to 5 bases and at J to 8 bases, leaving 12 bases not matched to a gene. The CDR3 is made up of 16 amino acids. Germline CDR1 SGHVT, CDR2 SQSDAQ. The CDR3 loop reads CASSAGAGGPGDEQFF. CDR3 in DNA: TGTGCCAGCAGCGCCGGAGCGGGGGGGCCCGGGGATGAGCAGTTCTTC.

This chain connects TRBV12-3 or TRBV12-4 to TRBJ2-7, with 8 bases identical to TRBD2. V gave up 6 bases and J gave up 3 bases; unmatched junction bases: 10. The CDR3 loop spans 15 amino acids. CDR3 residues: CASSLRGGLIYEQYF. CDR3 DNA sequence: TGTGCCAGCAGCCTCCGGGGGGGCCTTATCTACGAGCAGTACTTC.

The J gene is TRBJ2-7, the V gene TRBV5-6; D call uncertain. The CDR3 covers 13 residues. CDR1 and CDR2 (germline): SGHDT, YYEEEE. The V end lost 4 bases, the J end lost 3 bases, and 11 bases lay between the germline ends. CDR3 sequence: CASSTGRGYEQYV. Here the CDR3 DNA reads TGTGCCAGCAGCACTGGTCGAGGCTACGAGCAGTACGTC.

Only a few counts were recorded for this clonotype. V and J are TRBV27 and TRBJ2-7; TRBD1 agrees at 8 bases. With V trimmed by 4 bases and J by 0 bases, 2 bases remained unmatched. The CDR3 is 14 amino acids. From germline, CDR1 is MNHEY and CDR2 SMNVEV (reference sequence). The chain's CDR3 is CASSWDRSSYEQYF. The CDR3 DNA sequence: TGTGCCAGCAGTTGGGACAGGAGCTCCTACGAGCAGTACTTC.

This clonotype came up many times. The chain employs TRBV6-2 or TRBV6-3 and TRBJ2-1; the D gene is possibly TRBD1 (6 bases). The germline V and J ends were trimmed by 2 bases and 1 base, with 12 bases remaining between them. Germline CDR1 reads MNHEY; CDR2 reads SVGEGT. There are 16 residues in the CDR3. CDR3: CASSYVTGISYNEQFF. The CDR3 DNA is TGTGCCAGCAGTTACGTGACAGGAATTTCCTACAATGAGCAGTTCTTC.

This clonotype was counted between two and nine times. The genes are TRBV7-9 and TRBJ2-7; 12 bases agree with TRBD2. The CDR3 runs 15 residues. Germline loops: CDR1 SEHNR, CDR2 FQNEAQ (reference sequence). J gave up 2 bases and V 5 bases, and 4 bases lay outside the gene matches. The CDR3, as DNA: TGTGCCAGCAGCCCAGGACTAGCGGGGACCTACGAGCAGTACGTC. Translating gives CASSPGLAGTYEQYV.

This chain connects TRBV19 to TRBJ2-2; no clear D gene. This CDR3 contains 13 residues. CDR1 is LNHDA and CDR2 is SQIVND in the germline V gene (reference sequence). Trimming removed 7 bases from V and 4 bases from J, with 10 bases in between. The chain's CDR3 is CASNQEITGELFF. Written as DNA, the CDR3 is TGTGCCAGTAACCAGGAGATCACCGGGGAGCTGTTTTTT. Combining the CDR3 with reference TRBV19 and TRBJ2-2 gives the whole variable domain DGGITQSPKYLFRKEGQNVTLSCEQNLNHDAMYWYRQDPGQGLRLIYYSQIVNDFQKGDIAEGYSVSREKKESFPLTVTSAQKNPTAFYLCASNQEITGELFFGEGSRLTVL.

In this sample, this clonotype turned up a few times. The rearrangement joins TRBV6-5 to TRBJ2-2; D possibly corresponds to TRBD1 (5 bases). The V gene lost 0 bases and the J gene lost 3 bases, with 8 bases spanning the gap. CDR3 length: 15 amino acids. Germline V gives CDR1 MNHEY, CDR2 SVGAGI. For the CDR3, the DNA is TGTGCCAGCAGTTACTCGATAGGGGACACCGGGGAGCTGTTTTTT. Its protein product is CASSYSIGDTGELFF.

The chain recombines TRBV11-3 with TRBJ1-3; D ambiguous. CDR1 is SGHNT and CDR2 is YENEEA in the germline V gene. The CDR3 length is 15 residues. The V and J ends lost 1 base and 0 bases respectively, with 7 bases between them. The DNA for the CDR3 is TGTGCCAGCAGCTTAGGTGAATACTCTGGAAACACCATATATTTT. It yields the protein CASSLGEYSGNTIYF.

The chain is built from TRBV5-4 and TRBJ1-1; D not certain. Germline V lookup: CDR1 SGHNT, CDR2 YYREEE (reference sequence). The CDR3 extends over 14 amino acids. V was pared by 0 bases and J by 3 bases, with 9 bases between. CDR3 DNA: TGTGCCAGCAGCTTGGTTATGGCGGACACTGAAGCTTTCTTT. Its protein is CASSLVMADTEAFF.

Many counts were recorded for this clonotype. This chain joins TRBV6-5 and TRBJ1-1; TRBD1 might be the D (5 bases). The V end lost 2 bases, the J end lost 4 bases, and 5 bases lay between the germline ends. CDR3 size: 12 residues. Germline CDR1 MNHEY, CDR2 SVGAGI. The CDR3 sequence is CASSYGGTEAFF. The CDR3 DNA reads TGTGCCAGCAGTTACGGGGGCACTGAAGCTTTCTTT.

There are a few counts of this clonotype. The chain combines TRBV6-2 or TRBV6-3 with TRBJ2-1; 9 bases are shared with TRBD2. Germline V gene lookup returns CDR1 MNHEY and CDR2 SVGEGT. V was pared by 4 bases and J by 8 bases, with 12 bases of the junction left unmatched. The CDR3 is 16 amino acids. Written as DNA, the CDR3 is TGTGCCAGCAGTTCCCTCTCTGGCGGGGGGGCAGATGAGCAGTTCTTC. This gives the protein CASSSLSGGGADEQFF.

The rearrangement links TRBV19 to TRBJ1-6, with unresolved D. Germline CDR1 reads LNHDA; CDR2 reads SQIVND (reference sequence). V was pared by 5 bases and J by 0 bases, with 23 bases between. The CDR3 spans 20 residues. CDR3 nucleotides: TGTGCCAGTAGTTCCCCCCCAACGGCAGCGTCGAGCTCCTATAATTCACCCCTCCACTTT. As protein: CASSSPPTAASSSYNSPLHF.

This clonotype was detected many times. The chain combines TRBV7-6 with TRBJ2-1; 11 nucleotides match TRBD2. V shed 1 base, J shed 8 bases, and the junction held 13 bases outside the gene matches. Germline V gene data show CDR1 as SGHVS and CDR2 as FNYEAQ. This CDR3 spans 18 amino acids. Here the CDR3 DNA reads TGTGCCAGCAGCTTAGGGGTAAAGACTAGCGGGACGGATGATGAGCAGTTCTTC. Translating it yields CASSLGVKTSGTDDEQFF. The whole variable domain, filled in from reference TRBV7-6 and TRBJ2-1, reads GAGVSQSPRYKVTKRGQDVALRCDPISGHVSLYWYRQALGQGPEFLTYFNYEAQQDKSGLPNDRFSAERPEGSISTLTIQRTEQRDSAMYRCASSLGVKTSGTDDEQFFGPGTRLTVL.

There are many counts of this clonotype. The V call is TRBV7-8, the J call TRBJ1-2; D perhaps matches TRBD1 (5 bases). The ends were cut back, 1 base at V and 4 bases at J, with 10 bases in the middle. CDR3 length equals 14 residues. Germline values: CDR1 SGHVS, CDR2 FQNEAQ. The CDR3, as DNA: TGTGCCAGCAGCTTAGATGGGACCAGCTATGGCTACACCTTC. Its protein is CASSLDGTSYGYTF.

This clonotype was detected ten times or more. This rearrangement joins TRBV7-2 to TRBJ2-1, with D hard to call. The CDR3 loop spans 15 amino acids. Deletions cut 1 base from V and 0 bases from J, with 7 bases between. Per the germline V gene, CDR1 is SGHTA and CDR2 is FQGNSA. The DNA of the CDR3 is TGTGCCAGCAGCTTAGTGTGGGGCTCCTACAATGAGCAGTTCTTC. It is translated as CASSLVWGSYNEQFF.

V gene TRBV4-2 combines with J gene TRBJ2-1, with 8 nucleotides matching TRBD2. J gave up 3 bases and V 0 bases, and 1 base lay outside the gene matches. Germline CDR1 is LGHNA and CDR2 is YNFKEQ. This CDR3 contains 15 residues. The CDR3 DNA follows: TGTGCCAGCAGCCAAGAAGCGGGGGACTACAATGAGCAGTTCTTC. As protein: CASSQEAGDYNEQFF.